Shown below are 28 T cell receptor beta chains from a single sample sequenced in a study of T-cell reconstitution after alpha-beta-depleted transplantation in children (TCRdb year 2016). To prepare the library, PCR was applied. TCRdb names Illumina HiSeq 2500 as the instrument used. To normalize quantification of the TCRbeta repertoire, the TCR libraries were built with molecular barcoding that relied on unique molecular identifiers. TCRdb ran its own pipeline on the public reads, namely fastp trimming at Q25 and MiXCR clone calling, and kept in-frame beta chains. CDR3 protein duplicates are merged, each entry listing the most common genes and DNA. The sample includes about 610,000 distinct CDR3 sequences, with over 25% observed a single time. The top ten constitute 30% to 45% of the sample. Read against the paper, the sample's treatment or condition label means: allogeneic hematopoietic cell transplantation with graft depleted of TCRalphabeta T cells and CD19 B cells.

This sample comprised PBMCs, obtained before TCRalphabeta/CD19-depleted stem cell transplant. These receptors were collected from a boy under two years old with Wiskott-Aldrich syndrome, due to receive a stem cell transplant.

This clonotype has just a few counts. This chain uses TRBV20-1 with TRBJ2-5; 9 bases are shared with TRBD2. The V gene's germline CDR1 is DFQATT and CDR2 SNEGSKA (reference sequence). Trimming removed 1 base from V and 2 bases from J; junction bases left unmatched: 2. The CDR3 has 14 residues. As DNA, the CDR3 is TGCAGTGCTAGAGTCCTAGCGGGACAAGAGACCCAGTACTTC. Translated, it gives CSARVLAGQETQYF.

The sample holds a few counts of this clonotype. V and J are TRBV6-5 and TRBJ1-3, with a weak D call TRBD1 (5 bases). Germline V lookup: CDR1 MNHEY, CDR2 SVGAGI. Deletions cut 4 bases from V and 4 bases from J, with 14 bases between. This CDR3 spans 15 amino acids. Here the CDR3 reads CASSFKGSSGNTIYF. In DNA form, the CDR3 reads TGTGCCAGCAGTTTCAAGGGGAGCTCAGGAAACACCATATATTTT.

The chain couples TRBV6-1 to TRBJ2-1, with D uncertain. CDR1 MNHNS and CDR2 SASEGT come from the germline V gene. This CDR3 is built from 12 residues. V lost 7 bases to trimming and J lost 5 bases, with 9 bases between them. CDR3 bases: TGTGCCAGCACTGGGGTAGACAATGAGCAGTTCTTC. Its protein product is CASTGVDNEQFF.

The sample holds a few counts of this clonotype. CDR3 protein: CASSLDGLVYEQYF. Written as DNA, the CDR3 is TGTGCCAGCAGTTTGGACGGACTAGTTTACGAGCAGTACTTC. The gene calls are TRBV27 and TRBJ2-7, with 7 nucleotides matching TRBD2. V shed 3 bases and J 4 bases; nucleotides not matched to a gene: 6. The CDR3 is 14 residues long. Per germline, CDR1 MNHEY and CDR2 SMNVEV (reference sequence).

The V call is TRBV12-3 or TRBV12-4, the J call TRBJ2-4; D assignment may be TRBD1 or TRBD2 (6 bases each). V was trimmed by 3 bases and J by 4 bases, leaving 10 bases between them. The CDR3 totals 14 residues. The CDR3: CASSFGGLKNIQYF. CDR3 coding DNA: TGTGCCAGCAGTTTTGGGGGGCTGAAAAACATTCAGTACTTC.

The chain has TRBV27 and TRBJ2-5; a weak D match, TRBD2 (6 bases). The V end was cut by 6 bases, the J end by 1 base, with 18 bases between. Germline CDR1 MNHEY, CDR2 SMNVEV (reference sequence). The CDR3 has 16 amino acids. The CDR3 nucleotides are TGTGCCAGCAGCCTGAGACGAGGGACTCTCCAAGAGACCCAGTACTTC. It codes for CASSLRRGTLQETQYF.

This clonotype was seen a handful of times. The J gene is TRBJ2-3, the V gene TRBV5-1; unclear D gene. Trimming removed 0 bases from V and 2 bases from J, with 7 bases in between. Per germline, CDR1 SGHRS and CDR2 YFSETQ. The CDR3 sequence is 14 residues long. CDR3 nucleotide sequence: TGCGCCAGCAGCTTGGCACAACTCACAGATACGCAGTATTTT. It codes for CASSLAQLTDTQYF.

This clonotype occurred a few times. CDR3 residues: CSVVSSGRYNEQFF. CDR3 bases: TGCAGCGTTGTTTCTAGCGGGCGATACAATGAGCAGTTCTTC. J is TRBJ2-1 and V is TRBV29-1, with TRBD2 identical over 8 bases. This CDR3 has 14 residues. V shed 4 bases, J shed 4 bases, and the junction held 6 bases outside the gene matches. Per germline, CDR1 SQVTM and CDR2 ANQGSEA.

The V and J genes are TRBV5-1 and TRBJ2-2; D is possibly TRBD1 (5 bases). Germline CDR1 SGHRS, CDR2 YFSETQ. The CDR3 has 14 amino acids. Trimming stripped 4 bases from V and 9 bases from J, with 16 bases between. The DNA of the CDR3 is TGCGCCAGCAGCCCGCACTTACAGGACCGGGAGCTGTTTTTT. It translates to CASSPHLQDRELFF.

V usage is TRBV20-1 and J usage is TRBJ2-3, with 12 bases fitting TRBD2. The V segment lost 3 bases and the J segment 2 bases; nucleotides outside the gene matches: 15. CDR3 length: 19 residues. The germline gives CDR1 DFQATT, CDR2 SNEGSKA (reference sequence). DNA of the CDR3: TGCAGTGCTAGGGGGCGACTAGCGGGGGCCCTTGTTAACACAGATACGCAGTATTTT. Protein: CSARGRLAGALVNTDTQYF.

The chain couples TRBV5-1 to TRBJ2-7; the match to TRBD2 covers 7 bases. Germline trimming cut 4 bases from V and 0 bases from J; bases unmatched to any gene: 10. This CDR3 has 16 amino acids. Germline assignment: CDR1 SGHRS and CDR2 YFSETQ. The CDR3 protein is CASSVFGGGSSYEQYF. The DNA of the CDR3 is TGCGCCAGCAGCGTGTTTGGGGGGGGGTCCTCCTACGAGCAGTACTTC.

This chain uses TRBV5-1 with TRBJ2-1; 7 bases are a match to TRBD1. V was clipped by 0 bases and J by 9 bases; unmatched bases: 6. The CDR3 has 14 amino acids. Per germline, CDR1 SGHRS and CDR2 YFSETQ. CDR3 DNA sequence: TGCGCCAGCAGCTTGGAGGGGGCGCAGGGTGAGCAGTTCTTC. Its protein is CASSLEGAQGEQFF.

This clonotype turned up a few times. The chain links TRBV9 to TRBJ2-1, with D unclear. The CDR3 sequence is 14 residues long. Germline CDR1 reads SGDLS; CDR2 reads YYNGEE. V was trimmed by 2 bases and J by 0 bases, leaving 6 bases between them. The CDR3 is CASSVANSYNEQFF. The CDR3 nucleotides are TGTGCCAGCAGCGTGGCTAACTCCTACAATGAGCAGTTCTTC.

The genes are TRBV20-1 and TRBJ2-7; 7 bases are shared with TRBD2. J lost 2 bases, V lost 6 bases, and 10 bases had no gene match. The CDR3 is made up of 14 amino acids. Germline V gene sequence: CDR1 DFQATT, CDR2 SNEGSKA (reference sequence). The CDR3 coding sequence is TGCAGTGCCCACCGGGGGGTCCCTCCCTACGAGCAGTACTTC. Amino acids: CSAHRGVPPYEQYF.

This clonotype has just a few counts. The chain couples TRBV12-1 to TRBJ2-5; the table gives TRBD2 as D, unverified against the DNA. TRBV12-1 is listed as a pseudogene. CDR3 length: 17 amino acids. CDR3 sequence (DNA): TGTGCCAGCAGCTCTGGGACTAGCTCGAAAGTGGGGGAGACCCAGTACTTC. Translated, it gives CASSSGTSSKVGETQYF.

The J gene is TRBJ1-1, the V gene TRBV28; no definite D call. Germline CDR1 MDHEN, CDR2 SYDVKM. This CDR3 spans 15 amino acids. With 1 base removed from V and 4 bases from J, the gap between germline ends came to 13 bases. The CDR3 DNA follows: TGTGCCAGCAGTTTATCAGGCCGGTTGGGCACTGAAGCTTTCTTT. This translates into CASSLSGRLGTEAFF.

This sequence joins TRBV19 and TRBJ2-2; D gene unclear. This CDR3 is 13 amino acids long. V lost 3 bases and J 6 bases, leaving 8 bases between the germline ends. CDR1 LNHDA and CDR2 SQIVND come from the germline V gene (reference sequence). The CDR3: CASSMYDSGELFF. The CDR3 DNA follows: TGTGCCAGTAGTATGTACGATTCCGGGGAGCTGTTTTTT.

The chain employs TRBV20-1 and TRBJ2-7; D unclear. Germline CDR1 reads DFQATT; CDR2 reads SNEGSKA (reference sequence). V was pared by 0 bases and J by 3 bases, with 12 bases between. The CDR3 is made up of 14 amino acids. Written as DNA, the CDR3 is TGCAGTGCTAGAGATCCTAGAAGTCGCTACGAGCAGTACTTC. It encodes CSARDPRSRYEQYF.

This rearrangement joins TRBV6-5 to TRBJ2-2; D may be TRBD2 (5 bases). The V gene lost 2 bases and the J gene lost 8 bases, with 18 bases spanning the gap. The CDR3 contains 16 residues. CDR1 and CDR2 (germline): MNHEY, SVGAGI. CDR3 region: CASSYSGLSLTGELFF. The DNA for the CDR3 is TGTGCCAGCAGTTACAGCGGACTGTCCCTAACGGGGGAGCTGTTTTTT.

The gene calls are TRBV27 and TRBJ2-2; the D is unclear. There are 15 residues in the CDR3. The germline V gene has CDR1 MNHEY and CDR2 SMNVEV (reference sequence). Deletions cut 7 bases from V and 5 bases from J, with 17 bases between. CDR3 loop: CASNPTFVVTGELFF. CDR3 DNA sequence: TGTGCCAGCAACCCGACCTTCGTGGTAACCGGGGAGCTGTTTTTT.

This chain uses TRBV20-1 with TRBJ2-7; TRBD2 agrees at 9 bases. In germline, CDR1 is DFQATT, CDR2 SNEGSKA (reference sequence). V was pared by 6 bases and J by 3 bases, with 9 bases of the junction left unmatched. The CDR3 has 14 amino acids. As DNA, the CDR3 is TGCAGTGCCAGCCCCCTAGCGGGGAGCTACGAGCAGTACTTC. Translation: CSASPLAGSYEQYF.

This clonotype appeared a few times. The chain is built from TRBV7-2 and TRBJ1-2; tentative D call: TRBD1 (5 bases). The V gene lost 1 base and the J gene lost 4 bases, with 13 bases spanning the gap. The CDR3 covers 15 residues. In germline, CDR1 is SGHTA, CDR2 FQGNSA. CDR3 residues: CASSLVFSGSYGYTF. For the CDR3, the DNA is TGTGCCAGCAGCTTAGTCTTTTCAGGGAGCTATGGCTACACCTTC.

In this sample, this clonotype turned up a few times. This chain uses TRBV29-1 with TRBJ1-4; D call uncertain. Germline CDR1 SQVTM, CDR2 ANQGSEA. CDR3 length: 11 residues. Trimming removed 4 bases at V and 8 bases at J, with 8 bases between. CDR3 coding DNA: TGCAGCGTTGGGCACCGCGAAAAACTGTTTTTT. As protein: CSVGHREKLFF. The full variable domain, its missing parts supplied by reference TRBV29-1 and TRBJ1-4, is SAVISQKPSRDICQRGTSLTIQCQVDSQVTMMFWYRQQPGQSLTLIATANQGSEATYESGFVIDKFPISRPNLTFSTLTVSNMSPEDSSIYLCSVGHREKLFFGSGTQLSVL.

Worth noting for this clonotype: One junction end does not reproduce the germline sequence, and a read error may be involved. The chain has TRBV3-1 and TRBJ2-4; D is possibly TRBD2 (7 bases). Germline V gene data show CDR1 as LGHDT and CDR2 as YNNKEL (reference sequence). The CDR3 consists of 18 residues. The CDR3 loop reads CASSQDREAGDRRNSQYF. The CDR3 DNA sequence: TGTGCCAGCAGCCAAGATCGGGAGGCAGGGGATCGTCGAAACAGTCAGTACTTC. The full variable domain, with the rest looked up from reference TRBV3-1 and TRBJ2-4, is DTAVSQTPKYLVTQMGNDKSIKCEQNLGHDTMYWYKQDSKKFLKIMFSYNNKELIINETVPNRFSPKSPDKAHLNLHINSLELGDSAVYFCASSQDREAGDRRNSQYFGAGTRLSVL.

The chain couples TRBV5-1 to TRBJ2-7; tentative D call: TRBD1 (5 bases). V shed 0 bases and J shed 0 bases, with 7 bases lying between them. This CDR3 is built from 14 residues. Germline V lookup: CDR1 SGHRS, CDR2 YFSETQ. The CDR3 nucleotides read TGCGCCAGCAGCTTGGTACAGGACTCCTACGAGCAGTACTTC. Protein product: CASSLVQDSYEQYF.

This clonotype has only a few counts. The J gene is TRBJ2-1, the V gene TRBV4-1; 9 bases match TRBD2. V was clipped by 1 base and J by 5 bases; unmatched bases: 9. Germline CDR1 and CDR2: MGHRA and YSYEKL. The CDR3 loop spans 17 amino acids. The CDR3 DNA sequence: TGCGCCAGCAGCCAAGGTGAGGGACTAGCACCCAACAATGAGCAGTTCTTC. This encodes CASSQGEGLAPNNEQFF.

There are a few counts of this clonotype. The chain combines TRBV15 with TRBJ1-5; the D is unclear. The CDR3 contains 13 residues. The germline V gene has CDR1 LNHNV and CDR2 YYDKDF (reference sequence). V was pared by 4 bases and J by 3 bases, with 7 bases between. The CDR3 DNA reads as TGTGCCACCAGCACTAGGTCCAATCAGCCCCAGCATTTT. Translating it yields CATSTRSNQPQHF.

This clonotype was detected only a few times. The rearrangement links TRBV12-3 or TRBV12-4 to TRBJ2-7; 7 nucleotides match TRBD1. V dropped 3 bases and J dropped 4; count of bases not matched to a gene: 6. This CDR3 spans 14 amino acids. The CDR3 DNA sequence: TGTGCCAGCAGTTTGCGGACAGGCCCATACGAGCAGTACTTC. Its translation: CASSLRTGPYEQYF.